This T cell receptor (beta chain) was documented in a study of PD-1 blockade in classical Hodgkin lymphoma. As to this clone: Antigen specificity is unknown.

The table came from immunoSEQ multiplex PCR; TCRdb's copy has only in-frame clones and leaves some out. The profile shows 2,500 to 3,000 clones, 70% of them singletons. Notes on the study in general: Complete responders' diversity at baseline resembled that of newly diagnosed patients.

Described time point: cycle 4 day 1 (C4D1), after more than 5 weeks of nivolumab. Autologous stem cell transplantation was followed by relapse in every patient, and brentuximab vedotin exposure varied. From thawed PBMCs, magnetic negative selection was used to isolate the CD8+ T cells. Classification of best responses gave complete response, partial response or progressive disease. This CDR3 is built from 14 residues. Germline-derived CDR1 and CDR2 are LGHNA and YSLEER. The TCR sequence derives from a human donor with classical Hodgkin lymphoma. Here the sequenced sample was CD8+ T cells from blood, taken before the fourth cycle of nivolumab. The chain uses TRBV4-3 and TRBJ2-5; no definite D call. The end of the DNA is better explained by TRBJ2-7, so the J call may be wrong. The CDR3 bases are TGCGCCAGCAGCCAAGATTCCACCTCCTACGAGCAGTACTTC. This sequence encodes CASSQDSTSYEQYF.